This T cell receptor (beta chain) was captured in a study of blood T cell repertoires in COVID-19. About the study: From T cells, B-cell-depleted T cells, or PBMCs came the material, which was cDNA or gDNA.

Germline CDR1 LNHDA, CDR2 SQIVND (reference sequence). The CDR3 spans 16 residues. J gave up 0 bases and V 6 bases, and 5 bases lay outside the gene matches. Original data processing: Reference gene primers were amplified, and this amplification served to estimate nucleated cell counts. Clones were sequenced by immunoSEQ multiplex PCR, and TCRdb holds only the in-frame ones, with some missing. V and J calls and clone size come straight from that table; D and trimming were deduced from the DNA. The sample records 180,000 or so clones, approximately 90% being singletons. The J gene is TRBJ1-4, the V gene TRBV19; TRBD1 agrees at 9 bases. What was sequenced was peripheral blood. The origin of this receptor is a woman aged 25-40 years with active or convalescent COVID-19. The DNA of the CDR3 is TGTGCCAGTAGAAACAGGGGGCGGGCAACTAATGAAAAACTGTTTTTT. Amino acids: CASRNRGRATNEKLFF.